This T cell receptor (beta chain) was obtained from a study of blood T cell repertoires in COVID-19. Study in general: Acute and convalescent COVID-19 samples came from the United States, Italy and Spain.

This CDR3 is 13 amino acids long. Germline trimming cut 5 bases from V and 5 bases from J; bases unmatched to any gene: 4. Germline V gene data show CDR1 as GTSNPN and CDR2 as SVGIG (reference sequence). Profiling relied on immunoSEQ multiplex PCR, and the TCRdb table lists in-frame clones only, not all of them. This repertoire shows roughly 70,000 clones, 85% to 95% found once; its top ten account for roughly 5%. Sequencing was performed on peripheral blood. This clonotype was obtained from a woman aged 60-70 years with active COVID-19. This sequence joins TRBV30 and TRBJ1-5, with 9 bases that match TRBD1. The DNA for the CDR3 is TGTGCCTGGGGGGACAGGGCCGATCAGCCCCAGCATTTT. Its protein product is CAWGDRADQPQHF.